Listed below are T cell receptor beta chains from one sample, sequenced in a study of blood T cell repertoires in COVID-19. Here immunoSEQ multiplex PCR was the method, and the copy in TCRdb shows in-frame clones only, minus some. This table holds roughly 30,000 clones, 85% found once. Input material: peripheral blood. The receptors were gathered from a human donor with acute or convalescent COVID-19. The donor label of this sample is uncertain. The CDR3 runs from the conserved cysteine through the conserved F or W. A D gene is named only where the DNA matches it firmly. Part of the rows lack a size; the others show once, few, many or a class for expanded clones.

>TRBJ2-7|TRBV28|.|TRBD1
CASSPGGTYEQYF
TGTGCCAGCAGCCCAGGGGGCACCTACGAGCAGTACTTC
>TRBJ1-4|TRBV10-3|.|.
CAISLGGNEKLFF
TGTGCCATCTCACTGGGGGGGAATGAAAAACTGTTTTTT
>TRBJ1-4|TRBV30|few|TRBD1
CAWSEGQNEKLFF
TGTGCCTGGAGCGAGGGACAGAATGAAAAACTGTTTTTT
>TRBJ1-1|TRBV3-1/TRBV3-2|.|TRBD1
CASSSWTGYTEAFF
TGTGCCAGCAGCTCATGGACAGGGTACACTGAAGCTTTCTTT
>TRBJ1-1|TRBV3-1/TRBV3-2|.|TRBD1
CASSQSTGGGTAFF
TGTGCCAGCAGCCAATCAACAGGGGGAGGGACAGCTTTCTTT
>TRBJ2-3|TRBV2|.|TRBD2
CASSEGQGTSTDTQYF
TGTGCCAGCAGTGAAGGCCAGGGGACTAGTACAGATACGCAGTATTTT
>TRBJ2-2|TRBV29-1|.|TRBD2
CSGAGLAGSGELFF
TGCAGCGGGGCGGGACTAGCCGGCTCCGGGGAGCTGTTTTTT
>TRBJ2-7|TRBV6-5|once|.
CASSSQGGSYEQYF
TGTGCCAGCAGTTCCCAGGGTGGCTCTTACGAGCAGTACTTC
>TRBJ1-2|TRBV9|.|.
CASSVGPGDLVVYGYTF
TGTGCCAGCAGCGTAGGCCCCGGGGACTTGGTAGTCTATGGCTACACCTTC
>TRBJ1-2|TRBV11-3|.|TRBD1
CASSLDRGNNYGYTF
TGTGCCAGCAGCTTGGACAGGGGGAATAACTATGGCTACACCTTC
>TRBJ2-7|TRBV5-1|.|TRBD1
CASSVGTGNEQYF
TGCGCCAGCAGCGTAGGGACAGGGAACGAGCAGTACTTC
>TRBJ2-1|TRBV6-5|.|TRBD2
CASHSREGKREQFF
TGTGCCAGCCATAGTAGGGAGGGGAAGCGTGAGCAGTTCTTC
>TRBJ2-5|TRBV7-2|.|.
CASTALVGETQYF
TGTGCCAGCACCGCACTAGTGGGCGAGACCCAGTACTTC
>TRBJ1-2|TRBV30|few|TRBD1
CAWSVLRTGGYGYTF
TGTGCCTGGAGTGTACTTCGGACAGGTGGATATGGCTACACCTTC
>TRBJ1-1|TRBV6-2/TRBV6-3|once|TRBD1
CASSTGQGWTEAFF
TGTGCCAGCAGCACGGGACAGGGGTGGACTGAAGCTTTCTTT
>TRBJ2-1|TRBV11-3|.|.
CASSLTPEAEQFF
TGTGCCAGCAGCTTAACCCCTGAGGCTGAGCAGTTCTTC
>TRBJ2-7|TRBV12-5|.|.
CASGLAVSYEQYF
TGTGCTAGTGGTTTAGCGGTGTCCTACGAGCAGTACTTC
>TRBJ1-3|TRBV28|.|.
CASSFLAGSNTIYF
TGTGCCAGCAGTTTCCTCGCAGGGTCAAACACCATATATTTT
>TRBJ2-5|TRBV11-2|.|TRBD1
CASTLDGPGGQETQYF
TGTGCCAGCACTCTAGACGGTCCAGGGGGCCAAGAGACCCAGTACTTC
>TRBJ1-1|TRBV2|.|TRBD1
CASREGGDRGTEAFF
TGTGCCAGCAGAGAAGGGGGGGACAGGGGCACTGAAGCTTTCTTT
>TRBJ1-5|TRBV10-2|.|.
CASSGSGGQPQHF
TGCGCTAGCAGTGGGTCGGGGGGTCAGCCCCAGCATTTT
>TRBJ1-1|TRBV30|.|.
CAWSVPGVVEAFF
TGTGCCTGGAGTGTACCCGGGGTCGTTGAAGCTTTCTTT
>TRBJ1-5|TRBV6-2/TRBV6-3|.|.
CASSAQGEGSNQPQHF
TGTGCCAGCAGCGCCCAAGGGGAAGGGAGCAATCAGCCCCAGCATTTT
>TRBJ2-3|TRBV30|medium-sized|.
CAWSVSGSTDTQYF
TGTGCCTGGAGTGTCTCGGGAAGCACAGATACGCAGTATTTT
>TRBJ1-2|TRBV11-2|few|.
CASSLGPPGHAAGYTF
TGTGCCAGCAGCTTAGGGCCCCCCGGACACGCTGCTGGCTACACCTTC
>TRBJ2-1|TRBV19|.|TRBD2
CASSIGASGKDEQFF
TGTGCCAGTAGTATCGGGGCTAGCGGGAAAGATGAGCAGTTCTTC
>TRBJ2-7|TRBV4-1|.|.
CASSQSQTRGPNEQYF
TGCGCCAGCAGCCAATCGCAGACTAGAGGGCCCAACGAGCAGTACTTC
>TRBJ2-1|TRBV11-2|.|.
CASSLGTGSEQFF
TGTGCCAGCAGCTTAGGAACCGGGAGTGAGCAGTTCTTC
>TRBJ2-3|TRBV7-2|once|.
CASSPGGPRTDTQYF
TGTGCCAGCAGCCCCGGAGGTCCTAGGACAGATACGCAGTATTTT
>TRBJ2-5|TRBV21-1|.|.
CASTPRGSFETQYF
TGTGCCAGCACGCCCCGCGGGAGTTTTGAGACCCAGTACTTC
>TRBJ1-2|TRBV5-5|.|TRBD1
CASSSGTVIYGYTF
TGTGCCAGCAGCTCCGGGACAGTGATATACGGCTACACCTTC
>TRBJ1-1|TRBV10-3|.|TRBD1
CAINGQENTEAFF
TGTGCCATCAATGGACAGGAGAACACTGAAGCTTTCTTT
>TRBJ1-3|TRBV28|.|.
CASSSDGLSFSGNTIYF
TGTGCCAGCAGTTCAGACGGACTCTCCTTCTCTGGAAACACCATATATTTT
>TRBJ2-1|TRBV7-2|.|TRBD2
CASSFGGAPYNEQFF
TGTGCCAGCAGCTTCGGGGGGGCCCCTTACAATGAGCAGTTCTTC
>TRBJ2-3|TRBV11-2|.|.
CASSLSGADTQYF
TGTGCCAGCAGCTTGTCAGGGGCGGATACGCAGTATTTT
>TRBJ1-6|TRBV11-2|.|.
CASSLNTGLSSYNSPLHF
TGTGCCAGCAGCCTTAACACAGGCCTAAGCTCCTATAATTCACCCCTCCACTTT
>TRBJ1-1|TRBV9|.|TRBD1
CASRKADRAGTEAFF
TGTGCCAGCAGGAAAGCCGACAGGGCGGGGACTGAAGCTTTCTTT
>TRBJ2-7|TRBV4-1|.|.
CASSQAVSYEQYF
TGCGCCAGCAGCCAAGCCGTCAGCTACGAGCAGTACTTC
>TRBJ1-1|TRBV18|.|.
CASSPPTGNTEAFF
TGTGCCAGCTCACCACCGACAGGGAACACTGAAGCTTTCTTT
>TRBJ2-1|TRBV5-1|.|TRBD2
CASSVTGTSGGAVSNEQFF
TGCGCCAGCAGCGTAACCGGGACTAGCGGGGGGGCGGTATCCAATGAGCAGTTCTTC
>TRBJ2-5|TRBV7-9|.|.
CASSLTLEQETQYF
TGTGCCAGCAGCTTAACACTAGAACAAGAGACCCAGTACTTC
>TRBJ1-2|TRBV30|.|.
CAWTPGGGVGYTF
TGTGCCTGGACCCCCGGGGGGGGTGTTGGCTACACCTTC
>TRBJ1-5|TRBV7-2|.|TRBD1
CASSWTGTGHNQPQHF
TGTGCCAGCAGCTGGACCGGGACAGGACACAATCAGCCCCAGCATTTT
>TRBJ2-1|TRBV9|once|TRBD2
CARWRLAYLPGRGESSYNEQFF
TGTGCCAGATGGAGACTGGCTTACTTACCTGGGCGGGGGGAGAGCTCCTACAATGAGCAGTTCTTC
>TRBJ2-5|TRBV19|.|TRBD2
CASSVGTSGRQGTQYF
TGTGCCAGTAGTGTCGGGACTAGCGGGAGGCAAGGGACCCAGTACTTC
>TRBJ2-7|TRBV10-2|few|TRBD1
CASSVTGQGNYEQYF
TGCGCCAGCAGTGTTACGGGACAGGGAAACTACGAGCAGTACTTC
>TRBJ1-1|TRBV28|.|TRBD1
CASSFTGVMNTEAFF
TGTGCCAGCAGTTTCACAGGGGTCATGAACACTGAAGCTTTCTTT
>TRBJ2-7|TRBV24-1|.|.
CATSAPSSYEQYF
TGTGCCACCAGTGCCCCTAGCTCCTACGAGCAGTACTTC
>TRBJ1-3|TRBV7-2|.|.
CASSLAVGTPYSGNTIYF
TGTGCCAGCAGCTTAGCTGTCGGGACACCTTACTCTGGAAACACCATATATTTT
>TRBJ2-7|TRBV15|few|.
CATSREQGLSYEQYF
TGTGCCACCAGCAGAGAACAGGGTCTATCCTACGAGCAGTACTTC
>TRBJ1-1|TRBV4-1|.|.
CASSQGPGGAEAFF
TGCGCCAGCAGCCAAGGACCGGGGGGGGCTGAAGCTTTCTTT
>TRBJ2-7|TRBV3-1/TRBV3-2|.|.
CASSPQTISYEQYF
TGTGCCAGCAGCCCCCAGACTATATCCTACGAGCAGTACTTC
>TRBJ2-7|TRBV24-1|.|TRBD2
CATSEASGSREQYF
TGTGCCACCAGTGAGGCTAGCGGGAGTCGCGAGCAGTACTTC